This is a list of T cell receptor beta chains from one sample in a study of patients and donors after allogeneic stem cell transplantation. Using its own MiXCR run on the RT-PCR reads, TCRdb lists one record per CDR3 protein. Of hundreds of thousands of distinct CDR3 sequences in the sample, roughly 16% were seen once. Specimen: blood, either unsorted or a sorted T cell fraction (not recorded which). The receptors were sampled from a human donor who was either an allogeneic HSCT recipient or a stem cell or donor lymphocyte infusion donor (not recorded which). It is not recorded whose cells these are; they may come from a transplant donor. CDR3s include the opening cysteine and the closing phenylalanine or tryptophan. Fields, in order: D gene, J gene, clone size, CDR3 length, V gene, CDR3 DNA, CDR3 protein. The D gene is left open where the match is weak. Expanded clones are given a class, and other clones once, few, many or no size at all.

TRBD2,TRBJ2-1,.,19,TRBV4-2,TGTGCCAGCAGCCTAGGGACTAGCGGGGGCTGGAGCTCCTACAATGAGCAGTTCTTC,CASSLGTSGGWSSYNEQFF
.,TRBJ1-6,.,14,TRBV10-3,TGTGCCATCAGTGAAGGGAGCCAGGATTCACCCCTCCACTTT,CAISEGSQDSPLHF
.,TRBJ1-4,many,14,TRBV7-3,TGTGCCAGCAGCTTAGTGAGGCAGAATGAAAAACTGTTTTTT,CASSLVRQNEKLFF
TRBD1,TRBJ1-2,many,13,TRBV5-1,TGCGCCAGCAGTCGGGACAGGAGCTATGGCTACACCTTC,CASSRDRSYGYTF
.,TRBJ2-7,few,15,TRBV15,TGTGCCACCAGCAGAGATATGGGTAGGGTCTACGAGCAGTACTTC,CATSRDMGRVYEQYF
.,TRBJ2-7,few,16,TRBV5-1,TGCGCCAGCAGCTTGGACAACTTGGGGTTCGATTACGAGCAGTACTTC,CASSLDNLGFDYEQYF
TRBD1,TRBJ1-2,.,16,TRBV5-5,TGTGCCAGCAGCTTGGGGACAGGGAAAGGGACTGATGGCTACACCTTC,CASSLGTGKGTDGYTF
.,TRBJ1-2,few,13,TRBV9,TGTGCCAGCACGCGAGAAGCTAACTATGGCTACACCTTC,CASTREANYGYTF
TRBD2,TRBJ2-1,.,14,TRBV20-1,TGCAGTGCTGAGGGACTAGCGGTGGGCAATGAGCAGTTCTTC,CSAEGLAVGNEQFF
.,TRBJ2-7,few,15,TRBV4-1,TGCGCCAGCAGCCAGACGGGGGAAGACTCCTACGAGCAGTACTTC,CASSQTGEDSYEQYF
.,TRBJ1-1,few,15,TRBV7-9,TGTGCCAGCAGCTTAGATGCCAGGGAAACGACTGAAGCTTTCTTT,CASSLDARETTEAFF
.,TRBJ2-5,.,14,TRBV5-1,TGCGCCAGCAGCTTGGGGGGGATACAAGAGACCCAGTACTTC,CASSLGGIQETQYF
.,TRBJ1-2,few,13,TRBV20-1,TGCAGTGCCACCAGGGGATTGGACTATGGCTACACCTTC,CSATRGLDYGYTF
TRBD1,TRBJ1-1,few,14,TRBV7-9,TGTGCCAGCAGCTACAGGGGGCGTAGGACTGAAGCTTTCTTT,CASSYRGRRTEAFF
.,TRBJ2-3,.,12,TRBV27,TGTGCCAGCAGCAACCTCCCAGATACGCAGTATTTT,CASSNLPDTQYF
TRBD2,TRBJ2-2,few,16,TRBV12-3/TRBV12-4,TGTGCCAGCAGTATCACCCTCGGGACTAGCACCGGGGAGCTGTTTTTT,CASSITLGTSTGELFF
TRBD2,TRBJ2-1,few,16,TRBV9,TGTGCCAGCAGCGTAGAGGCAGCGGGAGCTTACAATGAGCAGTTCTTC,CASSVEAAGAYNEQFF
TRBD1,TRBJ1-5,few,12,TRBV7-8,TGTGCCAGCAGCCCGGACAGGGCGGCCCAGCATTTT,CASSPDRAAQHF
TRBD2,TRBJ2-1,few,14,TRBV20-1,TGCAGTGCTCGCGGACTAGTTCTTGGCAATGAGCAGTTCTTC,CSARGLVLGNEQFF
TRBD2,TRBJ2-3,few,15,TRBV19,TGTGCCAGTAGTATCAAAGCGGGACCCCCAGATACGCAGTATTTT,CASSIKAGPPDTQYF
.,TRBJ1-2,few,14,TRBV20-1,TGCAGTGCTAGAGGAGACAGGCGAATCTATGGCTACACCTTC,CSARGDRRIYGYTF
.,TRBJ2-1,few,16,TRBV9,TGTGCCAGCAGCGAGGGAGTTCTCAGCTCCTACAATGAGCAGTTCTTC,CASSEGVLSSYNEQFF
.,TRBJ1-1,few,14,TRBV19,TGTGCCAGTAGCCCAAGGAAAGGGGGAACTGAAGCTTTCTTT,CASSPRKGGTEAFF
.,TRBJ1-3,many,13,TRBV12-3/TRBV12-4,TGTGCCAGCAGTTTTAGGGCTGGAAACACCATATATTTT,CASSFRAGNTIYF
TRBD1,TRBJ1-4,few,11,TRBV27,TGTGCCAGCGGACAGGGTGAAAAACTGTTTTTT,CASGQGEKLFF
.,TRBJ2-1,.,15,TRBV12-3/TRBV12-4,TGTGCCAGCACCCGTAGCGGCACCTCCTACAATGAGCAGTTCTTC,CASTRSGTSYNEQFF
TRBD1,TRBJ1-4,few,13,TRBV20-1,TGCAGTGCTATGACAGGGGGAAGTGAAAAACTGTTTTTT,CSAMTGGSEKLFF
.,TRBJ2-7,few,15,TRBV10-3,TGTGCCATCAGGGGCGAGATTGACCCCTTCTACGAGCAGTACTTC,CAIRGEIDPFYEQYF
.,TRBJ1-1,.,15,TRBV27,TGTGCCAGCAGTTTAAGTTGGGGGATTGAGCCTGAAGCTTTCTTT,CASSLSWGIEPEAFF
.,TRBJ2-7,few,18,TRBV4-1,TGCGCCAGCAGCCAAGCCCCCATGAGGGTCAGCGGAACCTACGAGCAGTACTTC,CASSQAPMRVSGTYEQYF
.,TRBJ2-2,.,14,TRBV4-1,TGCGCCAGCAGCCAAGGAGCAGGACATCGGGAGCTGTTTTTT,CASSQGAGHRELFF